The 9 T cell receptor beta chains given below trace back to one sample, sequenced in a study of lymphopenia after photon versus proton radiotherapy. Clones were read by immunoSEQ multiplex PCR, and TCRdb kept only the in-frame ones, dropping some. The repertoire has roughly 42,000 clones, approximately 83% of them found once; the top ten carry about 2%. This specimen was peripheral blood, taken from a patient treated with photon-based radiotherapy. The receptors come from a man aged 40-49 years with gastric cancer.

With regard to this clone: Mismatch with germline at one junction end may stem from a read error. The genes are TRBV18 and TRBJ2-3; unclear D gene. The CDR3 spans 10 residues. Germline CDR1 and CDR2: KGHSH and LQKENI. DNA for the CDR3: TGTGCCAGCTCACCACCAGGGAAACATTTT. Translating it yields CASSPPGKHF.

The J gene is TRBJ1-1, the V gene TRBV7-9, with a tentative D call TRBD1 (6 bases). The CDR3 extends over 14 amino acids. V lost 5 bases and J lost 2, with 12 bases in between. Germline values: CDR1 SEHNR, CDR2 FQNEAQ (reference sequence). CDR3 in DNA: TGTGCCAGCAGCCATAGGACAGAAAACACTGAAGCTTTCTTT. It yields the protein CASSHRTENTEAFF.

This clone appeared a single time. The chain has TRBV30 and TRBJ2-7; unclear D gene. The CDR3 sequence is 11 residues long. Germline V lookup: CDR1 GTSNPN, CDR2 SVGIG (reference sequence). Trimming pared 4 bases from V and 0 bases from J, leaving 4 bases between. The CDR3: CAWKSSYEQYF. The CDR3 coding sequence is TGTGCCTGGAAGAGCTCCTACGAGCAGTACTTC.

This chain uses TRBV7-9 with TRBJ2-7; weak D call: TRBD2 (5 bases). Per germline, CDR1 SEHNR and CDR2 FQNEAQ (reference sequence). V gave up 5 bases and J gave up 5 bases, with 10 bases separating them. The CDR3 covers 12 residues. The CDR3 is CASSPIGDEQYF. The CDR3 DNA reads TGTGCCAGCAGCCCCATCGGGGACGAGCAGTACTTC.

The chain joins TRBV6-6 to TRBJ1-2, with TRBD1 as a possible D gene (6 bases). Trimming took off 2 bases at V and 4 bases at J, with 14 bases between the two ends. Looked up from germline, CDR1 is MNHNY and CDR2 is SVGAGI (reference sequence). This CDR3 is built from 15 residues. The CDR3 sequence is CASSYPQGMGYGYTF. As DNA, the CDR3 is TGTGCCAGCAGTTACCCACAGGGTATGGGCTATGGCTACACCTTC.

The chain has TRBV27 and TRBJ1-6; D gene ambiguous. CDR3 length equals 15 residues. Germline CDR1 is MNHEY and CDR2 is SMNVEV (reference sequence). V was trimmed by 0 bases and J by 7 bases, leaving 10 bases between them. In DNA, the CDR3 is TGTGCCAGCAGTTTATCGTTATCCAAGAATTCACCCCTCCACTTT. This translates into CASSLSLSKNSPLHF.

The rearrangement joins TRBV5-6 to TRBJ1-1; D gene ambiguous. There are 14 residues in the CDR3. Germline-derived CDR1 and CDR2 are SGHDT and YYEEEE. V was trimmed by 6 bases and J by 12 bases, leaving 24 bases between them. In DNA form, the CDR3 reads TGTGCCAGCACCACGAATGGGATTAGGGCCGTAACTTTCTTT. This codes for CASTTNGIRAVTFF.

The J gene is TRBJ1-5, the V gene TRBV4-3, with a weak D call TRBD1 (6 bases). The CDR3 loop spans 15 amino acids. CDR1 LGHNA and CDR2 YSLEER come from the germline V gene. V was shortened by 3 bases and J by 3 bases, with 12 bases between the two germline ends. The CDR3: CASSQTTGNNQPQHF. CDR3 DNA sequence: TGCGCCAGCAGCCAGACAACAGGGAACAATCAGCCCCAGCATTTT.

The chain carries TRBV6-6 and TRBJ1-5, with D maybe TRBD1 (5 bases). The CDR3 is made up of 15 amino acids. Deletions cut 4 bases from V and 4 bases from J, with 14 bases between. Germline-derived CDR1 and CDR2 are MNHNY and SVGAGI (reference sequence). This chain's CDR3 is CASSSIDSKNQPQHF. CDR3 DNA sequence: TGTGCCAGCAGTTCAATTGACAGCAAAAATCAGCCCCAGCATTTT.